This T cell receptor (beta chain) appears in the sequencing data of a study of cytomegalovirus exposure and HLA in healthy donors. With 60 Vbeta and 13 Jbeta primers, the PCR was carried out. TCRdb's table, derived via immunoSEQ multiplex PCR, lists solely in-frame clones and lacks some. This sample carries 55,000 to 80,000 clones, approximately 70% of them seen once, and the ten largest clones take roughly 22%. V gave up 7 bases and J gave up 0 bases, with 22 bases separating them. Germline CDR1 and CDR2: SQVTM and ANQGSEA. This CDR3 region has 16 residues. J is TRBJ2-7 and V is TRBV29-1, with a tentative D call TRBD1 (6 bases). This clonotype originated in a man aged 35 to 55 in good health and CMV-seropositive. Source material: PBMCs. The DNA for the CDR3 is TGCAGCGCCCAGAAGGTGGGGACACGGAGCTCCTACGAGCAGTACTTC. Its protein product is CSAQKVGTRSSYEQYF.